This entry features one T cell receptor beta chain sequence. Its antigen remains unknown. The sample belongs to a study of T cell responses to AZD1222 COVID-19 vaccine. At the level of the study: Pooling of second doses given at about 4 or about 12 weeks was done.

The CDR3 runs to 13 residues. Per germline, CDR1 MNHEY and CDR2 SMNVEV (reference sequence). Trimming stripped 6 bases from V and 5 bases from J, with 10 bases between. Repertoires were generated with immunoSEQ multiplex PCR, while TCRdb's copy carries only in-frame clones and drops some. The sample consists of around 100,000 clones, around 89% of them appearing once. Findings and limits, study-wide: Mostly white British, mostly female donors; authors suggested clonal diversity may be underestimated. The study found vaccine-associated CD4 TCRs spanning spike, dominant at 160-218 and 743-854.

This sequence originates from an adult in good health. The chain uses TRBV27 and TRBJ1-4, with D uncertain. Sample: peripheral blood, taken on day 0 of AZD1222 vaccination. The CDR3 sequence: CASRKRGNEKLFF. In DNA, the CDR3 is TGTGCCAGCAGAAAGCGGGGAAATGAAAAACTGTTTTTT.